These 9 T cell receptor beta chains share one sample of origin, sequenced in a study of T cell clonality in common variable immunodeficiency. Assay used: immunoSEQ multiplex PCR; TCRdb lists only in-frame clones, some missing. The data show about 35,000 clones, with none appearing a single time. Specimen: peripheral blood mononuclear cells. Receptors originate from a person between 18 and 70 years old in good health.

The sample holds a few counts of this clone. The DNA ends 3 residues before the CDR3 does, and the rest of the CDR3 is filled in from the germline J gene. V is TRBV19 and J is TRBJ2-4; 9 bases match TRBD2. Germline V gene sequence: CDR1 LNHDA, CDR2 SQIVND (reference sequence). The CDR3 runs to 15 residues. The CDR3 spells CASRQVAGDRPAQYF. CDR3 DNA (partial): TGTGCCAGTAGACAAGTAGCGGGAGACCGACCGGCT. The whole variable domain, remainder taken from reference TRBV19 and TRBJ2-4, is DGGITQSPKYLFRKEGQNVTLSCEQNLNHDAMYWYRQDPGQGLRLIYYSQIVNDFQKGDIAEGYSVSREKKESFPLTVTSAQKNPTAFYLCASRQVAGDRPAQYFGAGTRLSVL.

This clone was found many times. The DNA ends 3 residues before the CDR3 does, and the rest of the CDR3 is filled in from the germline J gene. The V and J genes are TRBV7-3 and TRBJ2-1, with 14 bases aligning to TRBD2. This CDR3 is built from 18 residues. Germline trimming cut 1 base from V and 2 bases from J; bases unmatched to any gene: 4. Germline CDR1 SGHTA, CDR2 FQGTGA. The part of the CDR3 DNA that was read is TGTGCCAGCAGCTTAAAAGGGACTAGCGGGAGTACCTACAATGAG. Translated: CASSLKGTSGSTYNE. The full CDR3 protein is CASSLKGTSGSTYNEQFF.

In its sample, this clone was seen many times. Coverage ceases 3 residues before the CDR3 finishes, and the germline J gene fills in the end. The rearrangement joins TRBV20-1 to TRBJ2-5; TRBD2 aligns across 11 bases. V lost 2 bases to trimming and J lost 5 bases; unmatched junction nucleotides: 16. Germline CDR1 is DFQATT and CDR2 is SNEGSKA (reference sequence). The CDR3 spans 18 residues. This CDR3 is CSARKATSGKGLEETQYF. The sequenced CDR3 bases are TGCAGTGCTAGAAAGGCGACTAGCGGGAAAGGATTGGAGGAGACC.

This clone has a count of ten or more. The sequenced part of the CDR3 DNA is TGCAGCGTGGCAGGTTTGGACATCGAG. Protein sequence: CSVAGLDIE. The full CDR3 sequence reads CSVAGLDIEQYF. This chain links TRBV29-1 with TRBJ2-7, with D tentatively TRBD1 (5 bases). The read terminates 3 residues ahead of where the CDR3 ends, so the germline J gene completes it. The CDR3 contains 12 residues. Germline V gene data show CDR1 as SQVTM and CDR2 as ANQGSEA. V was clipped by 6 bases and J by 6 bases, with 15 bases between them.

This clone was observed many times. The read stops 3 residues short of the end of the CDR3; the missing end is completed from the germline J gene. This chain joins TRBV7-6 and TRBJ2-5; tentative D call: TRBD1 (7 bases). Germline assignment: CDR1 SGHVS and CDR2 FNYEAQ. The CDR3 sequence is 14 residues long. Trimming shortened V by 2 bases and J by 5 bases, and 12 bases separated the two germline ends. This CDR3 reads CASSLSAGGETQYF. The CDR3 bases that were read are TGTGCCAGCAGCTTATCCGCAGGGGGGGAGACC.

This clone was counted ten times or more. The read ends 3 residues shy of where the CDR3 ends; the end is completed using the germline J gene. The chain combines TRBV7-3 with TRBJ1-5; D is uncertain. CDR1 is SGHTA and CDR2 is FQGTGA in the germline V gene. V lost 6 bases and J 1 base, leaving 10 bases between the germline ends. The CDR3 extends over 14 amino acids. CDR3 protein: CASRPPRSNQPQHF. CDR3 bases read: TGTGCCAGCAGGCCTCCTCGGAGCAATCAGCCC.

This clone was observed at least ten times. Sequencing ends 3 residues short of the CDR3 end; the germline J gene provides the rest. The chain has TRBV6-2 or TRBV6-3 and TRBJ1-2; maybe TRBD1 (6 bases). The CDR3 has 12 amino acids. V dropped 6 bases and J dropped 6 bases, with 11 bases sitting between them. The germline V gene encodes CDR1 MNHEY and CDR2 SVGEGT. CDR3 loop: CASRETGNGYTF. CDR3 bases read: TGTGCCAGCAGGGAAACAGGGAATGGC.

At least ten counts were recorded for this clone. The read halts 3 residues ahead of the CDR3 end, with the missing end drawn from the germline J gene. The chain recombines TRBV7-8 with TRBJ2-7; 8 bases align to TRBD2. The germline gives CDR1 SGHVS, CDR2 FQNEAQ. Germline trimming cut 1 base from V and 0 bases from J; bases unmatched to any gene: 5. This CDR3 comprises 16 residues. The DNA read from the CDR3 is TGTGCCAGCAGCTTAGGCGGGAGGACCCTCTCCTACGAG. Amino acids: CASSLGGRTLSYE. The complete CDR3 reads CASSLGGRTLSYEQYF.

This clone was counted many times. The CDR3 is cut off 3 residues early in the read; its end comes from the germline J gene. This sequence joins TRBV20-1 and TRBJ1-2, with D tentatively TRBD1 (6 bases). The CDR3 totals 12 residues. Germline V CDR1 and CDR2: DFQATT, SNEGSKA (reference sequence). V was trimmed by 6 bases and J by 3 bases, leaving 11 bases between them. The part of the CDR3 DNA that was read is TGCAGTGCCCACAGGGAGGACTATGGC. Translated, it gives CSAHREDYG. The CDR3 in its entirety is CSAHREDYGYTF.